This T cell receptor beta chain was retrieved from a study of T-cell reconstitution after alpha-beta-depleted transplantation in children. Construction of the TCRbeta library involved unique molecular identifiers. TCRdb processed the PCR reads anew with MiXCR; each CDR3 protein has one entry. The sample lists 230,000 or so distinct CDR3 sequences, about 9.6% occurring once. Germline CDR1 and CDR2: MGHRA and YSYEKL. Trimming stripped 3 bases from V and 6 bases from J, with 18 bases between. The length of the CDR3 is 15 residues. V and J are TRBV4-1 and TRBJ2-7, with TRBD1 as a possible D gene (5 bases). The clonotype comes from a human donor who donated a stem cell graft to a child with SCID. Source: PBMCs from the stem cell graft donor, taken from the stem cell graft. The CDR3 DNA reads TGCGCCAGCAGCCACGCTGACCGGGCTAGGGGCGAGCAGTACTTC. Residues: CASSHADRARGEQYF.